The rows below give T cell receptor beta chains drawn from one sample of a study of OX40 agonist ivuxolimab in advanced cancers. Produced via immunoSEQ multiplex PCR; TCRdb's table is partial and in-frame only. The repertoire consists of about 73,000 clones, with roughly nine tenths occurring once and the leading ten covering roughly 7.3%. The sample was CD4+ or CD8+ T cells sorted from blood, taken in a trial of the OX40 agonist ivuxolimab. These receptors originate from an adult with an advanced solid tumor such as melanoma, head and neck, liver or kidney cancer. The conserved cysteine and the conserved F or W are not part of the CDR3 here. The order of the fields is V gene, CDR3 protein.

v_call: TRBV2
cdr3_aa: AGRVFDEQY

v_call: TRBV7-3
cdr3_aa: ASSSRTGNSGYT

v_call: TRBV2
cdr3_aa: ASSLGTADGYT

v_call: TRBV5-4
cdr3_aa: ASSLIHSYEQY

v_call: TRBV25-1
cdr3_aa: ASSEWGWASYEQY

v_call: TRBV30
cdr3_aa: AWSASPKQVETQY

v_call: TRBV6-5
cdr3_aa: ASSSRGSVQETQY

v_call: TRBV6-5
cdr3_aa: ASSYMGGGTEAF

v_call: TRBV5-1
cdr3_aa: ASSWNLGPRETQY

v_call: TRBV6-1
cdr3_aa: ASSEDIRGNNQPQH

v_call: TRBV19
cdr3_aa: ASRRTGTFYGYT

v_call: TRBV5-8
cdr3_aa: ASTLLGLDEKLF

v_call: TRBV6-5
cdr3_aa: ASGESRETQY

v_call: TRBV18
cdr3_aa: ASSPRQGDTEAF

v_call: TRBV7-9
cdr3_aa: ASRLEGGTGELF

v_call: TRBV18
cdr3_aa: ASSPQINEQF